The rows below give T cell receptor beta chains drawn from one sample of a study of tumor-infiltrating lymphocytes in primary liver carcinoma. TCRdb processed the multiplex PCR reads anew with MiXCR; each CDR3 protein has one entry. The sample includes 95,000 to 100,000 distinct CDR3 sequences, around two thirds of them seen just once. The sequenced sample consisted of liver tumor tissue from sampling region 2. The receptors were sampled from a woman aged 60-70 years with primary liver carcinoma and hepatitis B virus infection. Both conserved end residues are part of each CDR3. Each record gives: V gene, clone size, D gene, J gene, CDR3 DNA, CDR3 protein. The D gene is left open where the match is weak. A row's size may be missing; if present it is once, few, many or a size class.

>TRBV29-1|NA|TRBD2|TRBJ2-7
TGCAGCCTTGTTGCCTTGGGACTAGCGGTCTATGAGCAGTACTTC
CSLVALGLAVYEQYF
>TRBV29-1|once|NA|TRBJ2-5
TGCAGCGTCGGATCTAGAAGGGCTCGTGTGGCCCAGTACTTC
CSVGSRRARVAQYF
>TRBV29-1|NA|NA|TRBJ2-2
TGCAGTGTTGAAGATCCCTGGACTAGTCAGGGGTCCGAGGAGCTGTTTTTT
CSVEDPWTSQGSEELFF
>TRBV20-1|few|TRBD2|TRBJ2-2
TGCAGTGCTAGACGCCCTAGCGGGAGTCCAACCGGGGAGCTGTTTTTT
CSARRPSGSPTGELFF
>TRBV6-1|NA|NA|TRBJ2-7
TGTGCCAGCAGTGTAGAGACTAGTGGGAGTTGGGAACAGTACTTC
CASSVETSGSWEQYF
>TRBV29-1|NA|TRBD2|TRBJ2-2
TGCAGTGTTGAGGCAGATGGTAGCGGGAGGGATCACGGGGAGCTGTTTTTT
CSVEADGSGRDHGELFF
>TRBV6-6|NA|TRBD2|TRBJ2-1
TGTGCCAACAGGGGGGTACTAGCGGGGGACTACGAGCAGTTCTTC
CANRGVLAGDYEQFF
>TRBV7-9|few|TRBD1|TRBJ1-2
TGTGCCAGCAGCCCCACAAACGGACAGGCCGCAAGTGGCTACACCTTC
CASSPTNGQAASGYTF
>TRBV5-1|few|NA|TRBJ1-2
TGCGCCAGCAGCTTGTATCAGGGGTATGGCTACACCTTC
CASSLYQGYGYTF
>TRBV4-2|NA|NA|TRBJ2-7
NA
CASSQDRVGVGTYEQYF
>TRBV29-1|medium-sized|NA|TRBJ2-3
TGCAGCGTCAGGACCTCGCAATTATCAGGGGAGCAGTATTTT
CSVRTSQLSGEQYF
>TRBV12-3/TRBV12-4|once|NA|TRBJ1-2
TGTGCTAGCAGTTTTAATCGGGCGGGGGCGCTGAACTATGGCTACACCTTC
CASSFNRAGALNYGYTF
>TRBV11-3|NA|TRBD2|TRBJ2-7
TGTGCCAGTAGCTTAGAGGCTAGCGGGAGACATCTTCGGACAACCTGCGAGCAGTACTTC
CASSLEASGRHLRTTCEQYF
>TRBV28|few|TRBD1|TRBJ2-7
TGTGCCAGCAGCCCAGAGCGAACAGGGGGCGGCTACGAGCAGTACTTC
CASSPERTGGGYEQYF
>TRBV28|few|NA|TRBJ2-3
TGTGCCAGTAACAAAATGGGCAGCACAGATACGCAGTATTTT
CASNKMGSTDTQYF
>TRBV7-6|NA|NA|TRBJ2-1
TGTGCCAGCAGCAAAACCGGGACCAACGATGAGCAGTTCTTC
CASSKTGTNDEQFF
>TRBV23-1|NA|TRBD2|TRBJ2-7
TGCGCCAGCGGTCAACGTGGACTAGTGGGAGGGCCGTCCCACGAGCAGTACTTC
CASGQRGLVGGPSHEQYF
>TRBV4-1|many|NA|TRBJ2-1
TGCGCCAGCAGCCAAGATTACAGTAATGAGCAGTTCTTC
CASSQDYSNEQFF
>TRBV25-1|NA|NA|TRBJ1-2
NA
CASKVGTGSNYGYAF
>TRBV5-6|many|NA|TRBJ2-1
TGTGCCAGCAGCTTATTCCGACCGGGGTACAATGAGCAGTTCTTC
CASSLFRPGYNEQFF
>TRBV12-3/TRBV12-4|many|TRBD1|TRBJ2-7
TGTGCCAGCAGTTGGACAGGGGGAAAGAAGGAGCAGTACTTC
CASSWTGGKKEQYF
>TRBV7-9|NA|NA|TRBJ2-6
TGTGCCAGCAGCTTAGTGATTGGGGCCAACGTCCTGACTTTC
CASSLVIGANVLTF
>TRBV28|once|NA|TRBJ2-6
TGTGCCAGCACCTGTTGGGGTGGAGGCTCTGGGGCCAACGTCCTGACTTTC
CASTCWGGGSGANVLTF
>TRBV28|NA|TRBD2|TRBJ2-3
TGTGCCAGCAGTACCACACGGACGGGACTAAATACGCAGTATTTT
CASSTTRTGLNTQYF
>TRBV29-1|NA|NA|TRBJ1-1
TGCAGCGTTCATTCGGGGACTATCGCTGAAGCTTTCTTT
CSVHSGTIAEAFF
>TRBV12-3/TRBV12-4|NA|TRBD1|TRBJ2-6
TGTGCCAGCATTCCGGGACAGGGGATCACTGGGGCCAACGTCCTGACTTTC
CASIPGQGITGANVLTF
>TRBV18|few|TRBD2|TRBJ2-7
TGTGCCAGTTCCTTAGCGGGAGCGGCCTACGAGCAGTACTTC
CASSLAGAAYEQYF
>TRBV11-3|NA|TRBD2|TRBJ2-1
TGTGCCAGCAGCGCCGGACAGTGGGGACTAGCGGGAGAAGGTGAGCAGTTCTTC
CASSAGQWGLAGEGEQFF
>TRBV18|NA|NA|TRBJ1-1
TGTGCCAGCTCACCAACGACAGTCTCAAACACTGAAGCTTTCTTT
CASSPTTVSNTEAFF
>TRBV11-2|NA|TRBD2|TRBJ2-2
TGTGCCAACAGCGTAAGCTCGGGACTAGCTGGCGGGGAACCGTTTTTT
CANSVSSGLAGGEPFF
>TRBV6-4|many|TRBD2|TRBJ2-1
TGTGCCAGCAGTGACTCTGGGACTAGCTCCTACAATGAGCAGTTCTTC
CASSDSGTSSYNEQFF
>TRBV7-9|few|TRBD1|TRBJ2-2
TGTGCCAGCAGCTCCCCGATGGGCAGGGGGCAAAACACCGGGGAGCTGTTTTTT
CASSSPMGRGQNTGELFF
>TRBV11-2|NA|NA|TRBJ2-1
TGTGCCAACAGCTTAACCCCGACAACGTTCATCAACGATGAGCAGTCCTTC
CANSLTPTTFINDEQSF
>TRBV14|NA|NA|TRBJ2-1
TGTGCCAGCAGCCTTCTCAGGGGATTAACTGGCATTGAGCAGTTCTTC
CASSLLRGLTGIEQFF
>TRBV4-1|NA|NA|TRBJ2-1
TGCACCAGCAGCCAAGCCGAGGGCTCCTACAATGAGCAGTTGTTC
CTSSQAEGSYNEQLF
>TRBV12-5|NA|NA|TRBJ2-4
TGTGCTAGTGGTTTGGTACCGGGGGTCTCGGCCAAAAACATTCAGTACTTC
CASGLVPGVSAKNIQYF
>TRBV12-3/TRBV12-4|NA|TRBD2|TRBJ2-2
TGTGACAGCAGTCAGGGACTATCGGGACGTGGGGAGCCGTTTTTT
CDSSQGLSGRGEPFF
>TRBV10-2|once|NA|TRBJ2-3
TGCTCCAGCAGTGAGTCGACCGTAGATACGCAGTATTTT
CSSSESTVDTQYF
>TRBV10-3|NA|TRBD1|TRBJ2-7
TGTGCCATCAGTCAGTCGAATGGGGGGACAGGTTCCTACGAGCAGTGCTTC
CAISQSNGGTGSYEQCF
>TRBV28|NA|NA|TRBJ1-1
TGTGCCAGCAGTTTAACCCAAATCGACACTGAAGCTTTCTTT
CASSLTQIDTEAFF
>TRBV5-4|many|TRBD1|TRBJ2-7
TGTGCCAGCCGCTTCGGACAGGGGGCTGACTACGAGCAGTACTTC
CASRFGQGADYEQYF
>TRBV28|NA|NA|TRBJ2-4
TGTGCCGTTTCCGGGAATCCAATCATTCAGTACTTC
CAVSGNPIIQYF
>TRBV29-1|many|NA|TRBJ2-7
TGCAGCGTGGGGGATGCGGGGAAGATCGCGCAGTACTTC
CSVGDAGKIAQYF
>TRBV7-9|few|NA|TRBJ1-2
TGTGCCGGCAGCTTAATGGGGGGGGCGCCGGATCGGACCTTC
CAGSLMGGAPDRTF
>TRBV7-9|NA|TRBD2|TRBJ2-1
TGTGTCAGCAGCCTCCGAAATTTACTAGCGGGGTACAATGAGCAGTTCTTC
CVSSLRNLLAGYNEQFF
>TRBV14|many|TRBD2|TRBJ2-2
TGTGCCAGCAGCCCCCTGGGACTAGCACCCCCAAAGGACACCGGGGAGCTGTTTTTT
CASSPLGLAPPKDTGELFF
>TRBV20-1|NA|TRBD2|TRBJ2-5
TGCAGTGCTAGAGATTTGGAGACTAGCGGGAGCGAGACCCAGTACTTC
CSARDLETSGSETQYF
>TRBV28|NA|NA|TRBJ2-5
TGTGCCAGTAGTCCTGGGTCTCAAGAGACTCAGCACTTC
CASSPGSQETQHF
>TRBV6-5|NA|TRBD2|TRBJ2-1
TGTACCAGCAGTTACGCGGCGGGAGATACCTCCTACAATGAGCAGTTCTTC
CTSSYAAGDTSYNEQFF
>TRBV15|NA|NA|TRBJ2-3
TGTGCCACCAGCCGGCCTCGCACAGATACGCAGTATTTT
CATSRPRTDTQYF
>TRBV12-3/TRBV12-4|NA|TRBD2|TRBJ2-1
TGTGTCAGCAGCCCCACCGGTAGTGGGAGGGCCTACAATGAGCAGTTCTTC
CVSSPTGSGRAYNEQFF
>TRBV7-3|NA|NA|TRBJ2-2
TGTGCCAGCAGCCCAGGGACGGCTTCGAACACCGGGGAGCTGTTTTTT
CASSPGTASNTGELFF
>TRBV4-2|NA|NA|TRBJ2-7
TGTGCCAGCGGCCAAGATGGGGATAGTTACGAGCAGCACTTC
CASGQDGDSYEQHF
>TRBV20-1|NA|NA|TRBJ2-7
TGCACTGCTAGAGATGGGACTCTTCAATACTTC
CTARDGTLQYF
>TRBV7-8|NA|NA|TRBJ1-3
TGTGCCAGCAGATTACGACATGGGCTCTCTGGAAACACCATATATTTT
CASRLRHGLSGNTIYF